This T cell receptor beta chain emerged from a study of blood T cell repertoires in COVID-19. Background on the study: COVID-19 samples, acute and convalescent, were from the United States, Italy and Spain. PBMCs, B-cell-depleted T cells, or T cells provided the cDNA or gDNA that made up the material.

Trimming at V came to 7 bases and at J to 1 base, leaving 6 bases not matched to a gene. This CDR3 is built from 14 residues. CDR1 and CDR2 from the germline V gene are MNHEY and SVGAGI. Sequencing used immunoSEQ multiplex PCR; TCRdb keeps in-frame clones, though not all of them. Among more than 100,000 clones listed, just over 85% were seen once. Sample: peripheral blood. This chain joins TRBV6-5 and TRBJ1-1, with 7 bases lining up with TRBD1. This receptor was obtained from a human donor in a cohort sampled during active COVID-19. The CDR3 DNA reads as TGTGCCAGCATCTCCGGGACAGCGAACACTGAAGCTTTCTTT. Amino acids: CASISGTANTEAFF.